The 30 T cell receptor beta chains below all came from one sample that was sequenced in a study of tumor and adjacent non-tumor tissue in lung cancer. No cell sorting was done before RNA was extracted from the tissue. The normal lung tissue was taken more than 3 cm from the tumor edge. Three rounds of nested PCR, following a modified ARM-PCR protocol, produced the TCRbeta library. TCRdb re-derived calls from the multiplex PCR reads in MiXCR, one entry per CDR3 protein. The data contain about 50,000 distinct CDR3 sequences, 74% of them singletons. Sequenced input: distant non-tumor lung tissue. These receptors originate from a woman aged 55-70 years with non-small cell lung cancer.

On this clonotype itself: The CDR3 end shows no conserved phenylalanine or tryptophan, and so a read error is likely. The V and J genes are TRBV4-3 and TRBJ2-2; weak D call: TRBD2 (6 bases). The CDR3 has 14 amino acids. The germline gives CDR1 LGHNA, CDR2 YSLEER. The CDR3: CASSQDLGGWELFL. Written as DNA, the CDR3 is TGTGCCAGCAGCCAAGATTTGGGGGGATGGGAGCTGTTTTTA.

Points on this clonotype: One end of the junction is discordant with germline, which a read error may explain. The V call is TRBV12-3 or TRBV12-4, the J call TRBJ2-3; no definite D call. The CDR3 length is 15 residues. CDR3 coding DNA: TGTGCCGGCAGTCCCCTGGTGGCCCGCACAGATACGCAGTATTTT. Translated, it gives CAGSPLVARTDTQYF.

A remark on this clonotype: A read error may explain this, as a much larger clone is one base away. This chain connects TRBV20-1 to TRBJ2-7, with TRBD1 as a possible D gene (6 bases). This CDR3 is 11 amino acids long. CDR1 is DFQATT and CDR2 is SNEGSKA in the germline V gene (reference sequence). With 6 bases removed from V and 8 bases from J, the gap between germline ends came to 14 bases. Here the CDR3 DNA reads TGCAGTGCCCCAAGACAGGCGAAGCAGTACTTC. Its protein product is CSAPRQAKQYF.

For this clonotype: One end of the junction is discordant with germline, which a read error may explain. The CDR3 region has the DNA TGCGCTAGCACATTAATTGTGACGGGACAGAACTATGGCTACACCTTC. This encodes CASTLIVTGQNYGYTF. The gene calls are TRBV4-1 and TRBJ1-2, with TRBD1 matching 7 bases. CDR1 is MGHRA, CDR2 YSYEKL, per germline. CDR3 length equals 16 residues.

As regards this clonotype: The junction does not match germline at one end; this may be a read error. This chain connects TRBV4-3 to TRBJ1-6, with D possibly being TRBD1 (6 bases). The CDR3 length is 15 residues. Germline V lookup: CDR1 LGHNA, CDR2 YSLEER. The CDR3 sequence: CASNQRKGENSPLHF. Here the CDR3 DNA reads TGCGCCAGCAACCAGCGAAAGGGGGAGAATTCACCCCTACACTTT.

The genes are TRBV12-3 or TRBV12-4 and TRBJ1-2; possibly TRBD1 for D (6 bases). Trimming shortened V by 6 bases and J by 0 bases, and 14 bases separated the two germline ends. CDR3 length: 15 residues. CDR3 region: CASRSRTATNYGYTF. For the CDR3, the DNA is TGTGCCAGCAGGTCCCGGACAGCTACTAACTATGGCTACACCTTC.

Concerning this clonotype itself: This sequence may be a read error, since a much larger clone differs from it by one base. As the CDR3 is not closed by the conserved phenylalanine or tryptophan, this likely results from a read error. This chain connects TRBV7-8 to TRBJ2-2; no reliable D call. This CDR3 has 14 amino acids. Germline loops: CDR1 SGHVS, CDR2 FQNEAQ. Between the trimmed V and J ends, which lost 0 bases and 6 bases, there was a span of 8 bases. CDR3 loop: CASSLASRAGELFS. DNA for the CDR3: TGTGCCAGCAGCTTAGCGTCTAGGGCCGGGGAGCTGTTTTCT.

This clonotype was detected a few times. J is TRBJ2-1 and V is TRBV10-2, with D possibly TRBD1 on 6 matching bases. The CDR3 has 13 residues. Germline CDR1 WSHSY, CDR2 SAAADI. The V and J ends lost 6 bases and 4 bases respectively, with 10 bases between them. The chain's CDR3 is CASRKDSYNEQFF. The CDR3 DNA reads as TGCGCCAGCAGAAAGGACAGTTACAATGAGCAGTTCTTC.

As to this clonotype: Germline and junction disagree at one end, which may indicate a read error. V gene TRBV28 combines with J gene TRBJ2-7, with D perhaps assigned TRBD1 or TRBD2 (5 bases each). The CDR3 length is 15 residues. Per the germline V gene, CDR1 is MDHEN and CDR2 is SYDVKM. The CDR3, as DNA: TGTGCCAGCGGTTTCGGACTCGGACACCGCCCCGAGCAGTATTTC. Translating it yields CASGFGLGHRPEQYF.

The chain has TRBV10-2 and TRBJ2-5, with no clear D. Germline CDR1 reads WSHSY; CDR2 reads SAAADI. The CDR3 has 12 amino acids. V shed 6 bases and J shed 5 bases, with 10 bases lying between them. Here the CDR3 DNA reads TGCGCCAGCAGACACTCAAGGGAGACCCAGTACTTC. Amino acids: CASRHSRETQYF.

This sequence joins TRBV10-2 and TRBJ2-5; D gene unclear. Germline values: CDR1 WSHSY, CDR2 SAAADI. The V end was cut by 10 bases, the J end by 5 bases, with 14 bases between. There are 12 residues in the CDR3. The chain's CDR3 is CANKHSEETQYF. The CDR3 bases are TGCGCCAACAAACACTCAGAGGAGACCCAGTACTTC.

In nucleotides, the CDR3 is TGTGCCAGTAGCTCTGTTGGGCGGTGCAATCAGCCCCAGCATTTT. Translating it yields CASSSVGRCNQPQHF. The chain recombines TRBV6-6 with TRBJ1-5; D is ambiguous. V was shortened by 9 bases and J by 2 bases, with 17 bases between the two germline ends. Germline values: CDR1 MNHNY, CDR2 SVGAGI (reference sequence). The CDR3 loop spans 15 amino acids.

Notes on this clonotype: Sequence at one end of the junction differs from germline and may be a read error. In DNA, the CDR3 is TGTGCCAGCAGTTATTCGGCAGCTGGGGACAACGTCCTGACTTTC. It specifies CASSYSAAGDNVLTF. The rearrangement joins TRBV6-2 or TRBV6-3 to TRBJ2-6; D gene uncertain. Looked up from germline, CDR1 is MNHEY and CDR2 is SVGEGT. The CDR3 length is 15 residues.

A remark on this clonotype: At one boundary the junction diverges from the germline segment, which might be a read error. This chain links TRBV11-2 with TRBJ2-1; TRBD2 might be the D (5 bases). The CDR3 spans 15 residues. Germline assignment: CDR1 SGHAT and CDR2 FQNNGV. This CDR3 is CASGLEVVSFNEQFF. The CDR3 nucleotides read TGCGCCAGCGGCTTAGAAGTAGTCTCCTTCAATGAGCAGTTCTTC.

The rearrangement links TRBV30 to TRBJ2-2; unclear D gene. The CDR3 covers 12 residues. Per the germline V gene, CDR1 is GTSNPN and CDR2 is SVGIG (reference sequence). The CDR3 DNA is TGTGCACGGAAACGGGACACCGGGGAGCTGTTTTTT. Protein sequence: CARKRDTGELFF.

In the case of this clonotype: A read error may produce the germline difference seen at one junction end. This chain joins TRBV6-1 and TRBJ2-1, with 11 nucleotides matching TRBD2. The CDR3 extends over 15 amino acids. Germline CDR1 reads MNHNS; CDR2 reads SASEGT. CDR3 nucleotides: TGTCCCAGCAAACTGGGACTAGCGGATTACAATGAGCAGTTCTTC. As protein: CPSKLGLADYNEQFF.

A note on this clonotype: Germline is not matched at one junction end, which may reflect a read error. The V and J genes are TRBV28 and TRBJ1-4, with TRBD1 as a possible D gene (5 bases). This CDR3 spans 16 amino acids. Germline V gives CDR1 MDHEN, CDR2 SYDVKM. The DNA of the CDR3 is TGTGCCAGCAGTGATTTAGACAGCTTCTTTAATGAAAAACTGTTGTTT. Its translation: CASSDLDSFFNEKLLF.

A remark on this clonotype: This CDR3 fails to terminate in the conserved phenylalanine or tryptophan, so it likely reflects a read error. The chain recombines TRBV6-5 with TRBJ2-5, with D perhaps TRBD1 (6 bases). Germline V gene lookup returns CDR1 MNHEY and CDR2 SVGAGI. The CDR3 extends over 14 amino acids. With 6 bases removed from V and 6 bases from J, the gap between germline ends came to 17 bases. The CDR3 nucleotides are TGTGCCAGCAGACGGAGAGGGGGTCAAAAGACCCAGTACTTA. It translates to CASRRRGGQKTQYL.

This clonotype has just one count. Since the CDR3 does not end with the conserved phenylalanine or tryptophan, this likely comes from a read error. The rearrangement links TRBV29-1 to TRBJ2-7; D tentatively fits TRBD1 or TRBD2 (5 bases each). Germline CDR1 reads SQVTM; CDR2 reads ANQGSEA. CDR3 length: 12 residues. The ends were cut back, 7 bases at V and 5 bases at J, with 15 bases in the middle. The CDR3 loop is CSAGGGINEQYL. The CDR3, as DNA: TGCAGCGCAGGTGGGGGAATTAACGAGCAGTACCTC.

Regarding this clonotype: A much larger clone lies a single base off, so this may be a read error. This sequence joins TRBV28 and TRBJ2-7, with 13 bases fitting TRBD2. The junction had 5 bases not matched to a gene; V was cut back by 5 bases and J by 4 bases. This CDR3 has 15 residues. CDR1 MDHEN and CDR2 SYDVKM come from the germline V gene. The CDR3 reads CASSRTSGGKYEQYF. DNA of the CDR3: TGTGCCAGCAGTAGGACTAGCGGGGGAAAGTACGAGCAGTACTTC.

Comment on this clonotype: One end of the junction varies from germline; a read error may be responsible. The rearrangement joins TRBV6-2 or TRBV6-3 to TRBJ1-2; D remains ambiguous. The CDR3 has 16 residues. Germline CDR1 and CDR2: MNHEY and SVGEGT. CDR3 protein: CASNYSRDPPDYGYTF. CDR3 bases: TGTGCCAGCAATTACTCGAGGGATCCACCCGACTATGGCTACACCTTC.

A word on this clonotype: This is likely a read error, given that the CDR3 carries no conserved phenylalanine or tryptophan at its end. The V and J genes are TRBV29-1 and TRBJ2-5; tentatively, D is TRBD2 (5 bases). The CDR3 runs 13 residues. CDR1 SQVTM and CDR2 ANQGSEA come from the germline V gene. The CDR3 DNA is TGCAGCGTCCCCCTGCTAGCTCAAGAGATCCAGTACTCC. Amino acid sequence: CSVPLLAQEIQYS.

Comments on this clonotype: The junction does not match germline at one end; this may be a read error. The genes are TRBV20-1 and TRBJ2-1; tentatively, D is TRBD2 (6 bases). The CDR3 consists of 15 residues. From germline, CDR1 is DFQATT and CDR2 SNEGSKA (reference sequence). CDR3 in DNA: TGCAGTGCTAAGGCCCCTCTGGGGGAGGAGAATGTGCAGTTCTTC. Residues: CSAKAPLGEENVQFF.

This clonotype is categorized as medium-sized. This chain uses TRBV11-3 with TRBJ2-3, with 9 bases that match TRBD2. The CDR3 contains 16 residues. The J segment lost 3 bases and the V segment lost 5 bases, leaving 9 bases of the junction unmatched. Germline-derived CDR1 and CDR2 are SGHNT and YENEEA. Written as DNA, the CDR3 is TGTGCCAGCAGCCCCGGCCTAGCGGGGTCAACAGATACGCAGTATTTT. This gives the protein CASSPGLAGSTDTQYF.

The rearrangement uses TRBV10-1 and TRBJ2-1; D tentatively fits TRBD1 or TRBD2 (5 bases each). The CDR3 loop spans 12 amino acids. V was trimmed by 8 bases and J by 6 bases, leaving 11 bases between them. CDR1 and CDR2 from the germline V gene are WNHNN and SYGVQD (reference sequence). The CDR3 is CASGGSCNEQFF. For the CDR3, the DNA is TGCGCCAGCGGGGGAAGTTGCAATGAGCAGTTCTTC.

This chain connects TRBV29-1 to TRBJ2-5; 11 bases match TRBD2. The CDR3 is made up of 12 amino acids. Germline CDR1 reads SQVTM; CDR2 reads ANQGSEA. The V gene end was trimmed by 8 bases and the J gene end by 6 bases; junction bases not matched to a gene: 5. CDR3 bases: TGCAGCTTGGGGACTAGCGGAAAGACCCAGTACTTC. Translation: CSLGTSGKTQYF. The full variable domain, with the rest looked up from reference TRBV29-1 and TRBJ2-5, is SAVISQKPSRDICQRGTSLTIQCQVDSQVTMMFWYRQQPGQSLTLIATANQGSEATYESGFVIDKFPISRPNLTFSTLTVSNMSPEDSSIYLCSLGTSGKTQYFGPGTRLLVL.

Comments on this clonotype: At one end the junction does not follow the germline gene, possibly because of a read error. The V and J genes are TRBV11-3 and TRBJ2-3, with D possibly TRBD2 on 6 matching bases. The CDR3 runs to 15 residues. CDR1 is SGHNT, CDR2 YENEEA, per germline. CDR3 in amino acids: CACSPAGQGGHTHNF. CDR3 DNA: TGTGCCTGCAGCCCCGCCGGGCAGGGAGGTCATACGCATAATTTT.

This sequence joins TRBV4-2 and TRBJ1-2, with TRBD1 matching over 7 bases. There are 15 residues in the CDR3. The V and J ends lost 3 bases and 5 bases, in that order; junction bases with no gene match: 9. The germline gives CDR1 LGHNA, CDR2 YNFKEQ. The CDR3 sequence: CASSQDRTSMYGYTF. CDR3 bases: TGTGCCAGCAGCCAGGACAGGACCTCTATGTATGGCTACACCTTC.

The gene calls are TRBV5-4 and TRBJ2-5, with D unclear. V was clipped by 2 bases and J by 4 bases, with 9 bases between them. The CDR3 is made up of 13 amino acids. CDR1 SGHNT and CDR2 YYREEE come from the germline V gene (reference sequence). The CDR3 region is CASSFTVRETQYF. In DNA, the CDR3 is TGTGCCAGCAGCTTCACAGTCCGAGAGACCCAGTACTTC.

In regard to this clonotype: Because it lacks the conserved phenylalanine or tryptophan at the end, this CDR3 is likely a read error. The gene calls are TRBV6-2 or TRBV6-3 and TRBJ1-5; perhaps TRBD2 as D (7 bases). The DNA matches TRBJ2-3 better at its end, which makes the J call doubtful. The germline gives CDR1 MNHEY, CDR2 SVGEGT. There are 14 residues in the CDR3. DNA for the CDR3: TGTGCCAGCAGGGGAGGGGGAAAGGAGCAGCCCCAGTATTAT. This encodes CASRGGGKEQPQYY.